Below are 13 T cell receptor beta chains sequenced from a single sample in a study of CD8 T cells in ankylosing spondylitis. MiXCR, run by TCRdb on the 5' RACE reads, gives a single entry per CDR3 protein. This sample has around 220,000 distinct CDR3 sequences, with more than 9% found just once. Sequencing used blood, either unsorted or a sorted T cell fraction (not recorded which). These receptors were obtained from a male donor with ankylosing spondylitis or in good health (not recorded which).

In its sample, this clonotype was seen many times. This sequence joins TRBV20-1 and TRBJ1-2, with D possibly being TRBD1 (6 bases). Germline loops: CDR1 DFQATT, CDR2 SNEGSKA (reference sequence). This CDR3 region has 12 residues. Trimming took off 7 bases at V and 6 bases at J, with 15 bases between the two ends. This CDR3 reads CSGHREFDGYTF. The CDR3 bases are TGCAGTGGCCACAGGGAATTCGATGGCTACACCTTC.

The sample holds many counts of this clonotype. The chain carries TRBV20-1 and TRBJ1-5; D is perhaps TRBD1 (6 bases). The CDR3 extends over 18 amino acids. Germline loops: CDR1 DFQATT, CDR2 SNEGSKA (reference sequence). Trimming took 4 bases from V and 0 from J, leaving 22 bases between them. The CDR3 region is CSATSSGAGDSSNQPQHF. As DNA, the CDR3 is TGCAGTGCTACCTCGTCTGGGGCAGGGGACTCTAGCAATCAGCCCCAGCATTTT.

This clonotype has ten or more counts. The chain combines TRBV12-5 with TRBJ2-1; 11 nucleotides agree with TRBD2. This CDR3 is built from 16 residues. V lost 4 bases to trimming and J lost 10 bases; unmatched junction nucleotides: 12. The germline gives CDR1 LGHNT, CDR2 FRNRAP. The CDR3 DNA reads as TGTGCTAGTGGTTCCATAGCGGGGGGGAAAGGAGGCGAGCAGTTCTTC. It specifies CASGSIAGGKGGEQFF.

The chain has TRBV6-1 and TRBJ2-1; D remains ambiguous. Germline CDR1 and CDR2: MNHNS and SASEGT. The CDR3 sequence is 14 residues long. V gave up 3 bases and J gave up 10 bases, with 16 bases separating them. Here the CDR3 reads CASSDFGSYREQFF. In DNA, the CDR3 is TGTGCCAGCAGTGACTTCGGTAGTTACCGAGAGCAGTTCTTC.

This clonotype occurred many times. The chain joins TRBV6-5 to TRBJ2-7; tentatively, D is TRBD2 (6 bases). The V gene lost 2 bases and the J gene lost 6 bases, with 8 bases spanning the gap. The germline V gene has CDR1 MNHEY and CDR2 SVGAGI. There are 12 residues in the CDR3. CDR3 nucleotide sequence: TGTGCCAGCAGTTACGGGGGAGGCGAGCAGTACTTC. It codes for CASSYGGGEQYF.

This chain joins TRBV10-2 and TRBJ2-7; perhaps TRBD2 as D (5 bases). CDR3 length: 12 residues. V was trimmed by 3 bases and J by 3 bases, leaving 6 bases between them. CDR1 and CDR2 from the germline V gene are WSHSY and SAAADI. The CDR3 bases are TGCGCCAGCAGTGAAGGACTCTACGAGCAGTACTTC. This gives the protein CASSEGLYEQYF.

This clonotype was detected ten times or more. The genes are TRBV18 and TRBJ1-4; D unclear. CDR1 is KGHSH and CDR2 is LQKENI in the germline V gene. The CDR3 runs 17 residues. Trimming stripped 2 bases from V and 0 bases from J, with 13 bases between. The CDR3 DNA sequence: TGTGCCAGCTCACCAAGAGCAGGTCTTGCAACTAATGAAAAACTGTTTTTT. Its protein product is CASSPRAGLATNEKLFF. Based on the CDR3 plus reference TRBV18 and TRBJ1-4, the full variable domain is NAGVMQNPRHLVRRRGQEARLRCSPMKGHSHVYWYRQLPEEGLKFMVYLQKENIIDESGMPKERFSAEFPKEGPSILRIQQVVRGDSAAYFCASSPRAGLATNEKLFFGSGTQLSVL.

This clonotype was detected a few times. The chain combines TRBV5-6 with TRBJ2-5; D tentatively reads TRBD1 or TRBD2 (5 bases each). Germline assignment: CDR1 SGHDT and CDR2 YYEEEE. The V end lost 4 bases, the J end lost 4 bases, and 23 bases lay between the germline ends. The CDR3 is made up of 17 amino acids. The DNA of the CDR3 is TGTGCCAGCAGCCGACTTGAGGAGAGGGGATTGGGAGAGACCCAGTACTTC. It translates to CASSRLEERGLGETQYF.

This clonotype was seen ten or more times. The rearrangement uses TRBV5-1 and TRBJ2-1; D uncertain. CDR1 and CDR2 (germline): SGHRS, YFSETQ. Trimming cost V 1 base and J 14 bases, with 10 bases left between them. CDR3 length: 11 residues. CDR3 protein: CASSLRDDKFF. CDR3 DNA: TGCGCCAGCAGCTTGCGAGACGATAAGTTCTTC. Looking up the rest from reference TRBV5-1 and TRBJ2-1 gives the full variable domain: KAGVTQTPRYLIKTRGQQVTLSCSPISGHRSVSWYQQTPGQGLQFLFEYFSETQRNKGNFPGRFSGRQFSNSRSEMNVSTLELGDSALYLCASSLRDDKFFGPGTRLTVL.

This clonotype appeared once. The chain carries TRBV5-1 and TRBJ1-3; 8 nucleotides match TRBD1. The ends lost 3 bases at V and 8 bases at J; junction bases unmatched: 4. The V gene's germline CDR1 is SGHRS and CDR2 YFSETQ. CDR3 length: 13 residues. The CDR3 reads CASSSQGDDTIYF. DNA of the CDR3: TGCGCCAGCAGCTCACAGGGGGATGACACCATATATTTT. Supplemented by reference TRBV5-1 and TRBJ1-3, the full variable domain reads KAGVTQTPRYLIKTRGQQVTLSCSPISGHRSVSWYQQTPGQGLQFLFEYFSETQRNKGNFPGRFSGRQFSNSRSEMNVSTLELGDSALYLCASSSQGDDTIYFGEGSWLTVV.

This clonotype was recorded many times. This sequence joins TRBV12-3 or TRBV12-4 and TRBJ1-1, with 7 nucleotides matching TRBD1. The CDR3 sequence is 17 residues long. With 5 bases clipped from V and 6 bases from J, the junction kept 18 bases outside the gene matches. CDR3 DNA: TGTGCCAGCAGTACCAGGACAGGTTCCTTCCAGGACCCTGAAGCTTTCTTT. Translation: CASSTRTGSFQDPEAFF.

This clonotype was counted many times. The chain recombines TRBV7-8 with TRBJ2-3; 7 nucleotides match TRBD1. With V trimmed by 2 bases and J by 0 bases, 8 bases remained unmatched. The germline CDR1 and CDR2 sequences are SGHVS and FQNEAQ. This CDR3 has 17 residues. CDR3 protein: CASSLPGQRVSTDTQYF. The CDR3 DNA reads TGTGCCAGCAGCTTACCGGGACAGCGCGTGAGCACAGATACGCAGTATTTT.

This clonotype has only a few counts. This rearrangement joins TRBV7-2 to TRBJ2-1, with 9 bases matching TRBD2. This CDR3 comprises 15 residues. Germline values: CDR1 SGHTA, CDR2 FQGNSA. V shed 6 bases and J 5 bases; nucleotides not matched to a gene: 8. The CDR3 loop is CASSFRGGVNNEQFF. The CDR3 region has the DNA TGTGCCAGCAGTTTTCGCGGGGGGGTCAACAATGAGCAGTTCTTC.